Below, 17 T cell receptor beta chains from the same sample are listed, as sequenced in a study of blood T cell repertoires in COVID-19. Repertoires were generated with immunoSEQ multiplex PCR, while TCRdb's copy carries only in-frame clones and drops some. In the table there are a few hundred thousand clones, approximately 89% of which are singletons. Input material: peripheral blood. The receptors originated from a woman aged 40 to 50 who had recovered from COVID-19.

This chain joins TRBV7-9 and TRBJ1-2, with TRBD1 as a possible D gene (5 bases). The CDR3 spans 15 residues. The ends were cut back, 0 bases at V and 2 bases at J, with 10 bases in the middle. The germline CDR1 and CDR2 sequences are SEHNR and FQNEAQ (reference sequence). CDR3 nucleotides: TGTGCCAGCAGCTTAGCGCAGGGATTGAACTATGGCTACACCTTC. It yields the protein CASSLAQGLNYGYTF.

This chain links TRBV11-3 with TRBJ2-1; 10 bases match TRBD2. The CDR3 runs 17 residues. J was trimmed by 9 bases and V by 0 bases; bases with no gene match: 11. CDR1 is SGHNT, CDR2 YENEEA, per germline. The CDR3 reads CASSLDHASGSRGEQFF. The CDR3 coding sequence is TGTGCCAGCAGCTTAGATCATGCTAGCGGGAGCCGGGGTGAGCAGTTCTTC.

A few counts support this clone. The gene calls are TRBV4-1 and TRBJ1-1; D is undetermined. CDR3 length: 21 amino acids. The germline V gene has CDR1 MGHRA and CDR2 YSYEKL. The V gene lost 3 bases and the J gene lost 8 bases, with 37 bases spanning the gap. The CDR3, as DNA: TGCGCCAGCAGCCACGAAGGTCTCGGCGGTTTCGGTTTTCACCCCGTGACCGAAGCTTTCTTT. The encoded protein is CASSHEGLGGFGFHPVTEAFF.

The genes are TRBV6-2 or TRBV6-3 and TRBJ1-1; no firm D call. This CDR3 is 14 amino acids long. Trimming pared 6 bases from V and 5 bases from J, leaving 16 bases between. Germline assignment: CDR1 MNHEY and CDR2 SVGEGT. The CDR3 region has the DNA TGTGCCAGCAGCTCCTATCTAGCGGGTACTGAAGCTTTCTTT. Translation: CASSSYLAGTEAFF.

This clone has a single count. This chain uses TRBV11-2 with TRBJ1-2, with 7 bases matching TRBD1. With V trimmed by 5 bases and J by 2 bases, 5 bases remained unmatched. Germline CDR1 and CDR2: SGHAT and FQNNGV. The CDR3 runs 14 residues. Here the CDR3 DNA reads TGTGCCAGCAGCCCCGAGACAGGGAACTATGGCTACACCTTC. It specifies CASSPETGNYGYTF.

The V call is TRBV7-9, the J call TRBJ2-3; 10 bases map to TRBD2. This CDR3 is built from 15 residues. V lost 3 bases and J lost 5; bases outside the gene matches: 5. The V gene's germline CDR1 is SEHNR and CDR2 FQNEAQ (reference sequence). CDR3 region: CASSFDSGRGDTQYF. CDR3 in DNA: TGTGCCAGCAGCTTCGACAGCGGGAGGGGAGATACGCAGTATTTT.

The chain links TRBV5-8 to TRBJ2-2; D not resolved. Germline CDR1 reads SGHTS; CDR2 reads YDEGEE. The CDR3 is 12 residues long. Trimming removed 4 bases from V and 8 bases from J, with 9 bases in between. The CDR3 reads CASSPGGGELFF. CDR3 DNA: TGTGCCAGCAGCCCCGGCGGTGGGGAGCTGTTTTTT.

In nucleotides, the CDR3 is TGTGCCAGTAGCGACCGGGACAGCTCCATAGATACGCAGTATTTT. Its translation is CASSDRDSSIDTQYF. The V and J genes are TRBV19 and TRBJ2-3; the match to TRBD1 covers 7 bases. Trimming cost V 6 bases and J 5 bases; bases outside gene matches: 11. In germline, CDR1 is LNHDA, CDR2 SQIVND (reference sequence). This CDR3 has 15 amino acids.

DNA of the CDR3: TGTGCCAGCAGCTTCCGGCGGGGGACTCAATACAATGAGCAGTTCTTC. Protein: CASSFRRGTQYNEQFF. The chain uses TRBV7-9 and TRBJ2-1; TRBD2 aligns across 7 bases. The trim removed 3 bases at V and 4 bases at J, leaving 9 bases unmatched. CDR1 SEHNR and CDR2 FQNEAQ come from the germline V gene (reference sequence). This CDR3 has 16 residues. The full variable domain, with the rest looked up from reference TRBV7-9 and TRBJ2-1, is DTGVSQNPRHKITKRGQNVTFRCDPISEHNRLYWYRQTLGQGPEFLTYFQNEAQLEKSRLLSDRFSAERPKGSFSTLEIQRTEQGDSAMYLCASSFRRGTQYNEQFFGPGTRLTVL.

The gene calls are TRBV7-7 and TRBJ2-5, with 9 positions matching TRBD1. The CDR3 runs to 15 residues. In germline, CDR1 is SSHAT, CDR2 FNYEAQ (reference sequence). V lost 5 bases, J lost 2 bases, and 6 bases stayed unmatched. The DNA for the CDR3 is TGTGCCAGCAGCCCGCTCGGACAGGGGCAAGAGACCCAGTACTTC. This codes for CASSPLGQGQETQYF.

This clone came up once. The chain is built from TRBV5-1 and TRBJ2-3, with TRBD2 matching 10 bases. V shed 7 bases and J 8 bases; nucleotides not matched to a gene: 10. The CDR3 loop spans 14 amino acids. Per the germline V gene, CDR1 is SGHRS and CDR2 is YFSETQ. Here the CDR3 reads CASGPAGGPGTQYF. The DNA for the CDR3 is TGCGCCAGCGGCCCAGCGGGGGGGCCTGGTACGCAGTATTTT.

This rearrangement joins TRBV7-9 to TRBJ2-7, with TRBD2 as a possible D gene (5 bases). Germline CDR1 SEHNR, CDR2 FQNEAQ (reference sequence). Trimming took 2 bases from V and 2 from J, leaving 16 bases between them. The CDR3 is 16 residues long. The CDR3 reads CASSLWPDLRAYEQYF. CDR3 bases: TGTGCCAGCAGCTTATGGCCGGACTTGAGGGCCTACGAGCAGTACTTC.

The V and J genes are TRBV7-2 and TRBJ2-3; the match to TRBD2 covers 9 bases. CDR3 length: 14 amino acids. V trimming: 4 bases; J trimming: 1 base; junction bases outside the gene matches: 0. Germline V gene data show CDR1 as SGHTA and CDR2 as FQGNSA. CDR3 region: CASSWTSGTDTQYF. The CDR3 coding sequence is TGTGCCAGCAGCTGGACTAGCGGCACAGATACGCAGTATTTT.

This chain uses TRBV19 with TRBJ1-2; D call uncertain. Per germline, CDR1 LNHDA and CDR2 SQIVND (reference sequence). The ends were cut back, 8 bases at V and 0 bases at J, with 4 bases in the middle. The CDR3 extends over 11 amino acids. CDR3 in DNA: TGTGCCAGTTCCTCTAACTATGGCTACACCTTC. Translated, it gives CASSSNYGYTF.

This rearrangement joins TRBV10-3 to TRBJ2-1; 14 bases agree with TRBD2. V lost 6 bases, J lost 0 bases, and 4 bases stayed unmatched. The length of the CDR3 is 17 residues. Germline loops: CDR1 ENHRY, CDR2 SYGVKD. The CDR3 spells CAIRGLAGAPSYNEQFF. CDR3 nucleotides: TGTGCCATCAGGGGACTAGCGGGAGCACCCTCCTACAATGAGCAGTTCTTC.

The V and J genes are TRBV2 and TRBJ2-1; 11 nucleotides line up with TRBD2. Germline CDR1 and CDR2: SNHLY and FYNNEI. The CDR3 sequence is 15 residues long. Trimming took 6 bases from V and 3 from J; bases not matched to a gene: 4. The CDR3 DNA reads TGTGCCAGCAGCCCCGGGACTAGCGGCTACAATGAGCAGTTCTTC. It encodes CASSPGTSGYNEQFF.

The V and J genes are TRBV4-2 and TRBJ1-5; a possible D gene is TRBD1 (5 bases). The CDR3 contains 15 residues. Trimming shortened V by 3 bases and J by 11 bases, and 20 bases separated the two germline ends. CDR1 is LGHNA and CDR2 is YNFKEQ in the germline V gene. The CDR3 DNA reads TGTGCCAGCAGCCAGGGTATAGACAGCCGACGGGCCCAGCATTTT. It is translated as CASSQGIDSRRAQHF.